Below are 8 T cell receptor beta chains sequenced from a single sample in a study of response to subunit inactivated influenza vaccine. TCRdb reprocessed the RT-PCR reads with MiXCR, giving one entry per CDR3 protein. The repertoire holds around 710,000 distinct CDR3 sequences, with approximately 15% as singletons. Sequenced material: PBMCs from blood, taken 14 to 15 days before vaccination. Receptors originate from a man aged 50 or older who received an inactivated influenza vaccine.

This clonotype came up many times. The chain employs TRBV20-1 and TRBJ2-2, with D perhaps TRBD1 (6 bases). There are 15 residues in the CDR3. The V end lost 7 bases, the J end lost 3 bases, and 18 bases lay between the germline ends. Germline-derived CDR1 and CDR2 are DFQATT and SNEGSKA (reference sequence). The CDR3 nucleotides read TGCAGTGTGAAGCACCAGGGGATAGACACCGGGGAGCTGTTTTTT. Translating gives CSVKHQGIDTGELFF.

The sample holds a few counts of this clonotype. This chain uses TRBV7-9 with TRBJ1-6; no clear D gene. CDR3 length: 12 amino acids. Germline loops: CDR1 SEHNR, CDR2 FQNEAQ (reference sequence). Deletions cut 5 bases from V and 13 bases from J, with 12 bases between. The CDR3 DNA follows: TGTGCCAGCAGCCCTAGCAGCGGGCCCCTCCACTTT. As protein: CASSPSSGPLHF.

This clonotype was observed a few times. The chain carries TRBV20-1 and TRBJ2-6; D gene ambiguous. CDR3 size: 14 residues. Looked up from germline, CDR1 is DFQATT and CDR2 is SNEGSKA (reference sequence). Trimming removed 3 bases at V and 1 base at J, with 7 bases between. The DNA of the CDR3 is TGCAGTGCTAGTTGGGGTTCTGGGGCCAACGTCCTGACTTTC. It specifies CSASWGSGANVLTF.

This clonotype was seen once. The rearrangement joins TRBV3-1 to TRBJ2-7; a weak D match, TRBD1 (5 bases). CDR1 is LGHDT and CDR2 is YNNKEL in the germline V gene (reference sequence). The CDR3 spans 15 residues. The V end lost 0 bases, the J end lost 2 bases, and 11 bases lay between the germline ends. The CDR3 reads CASSQEMGRAYEQYF. CDR3 DNA: TGTGCCAGCAGCCAAGAGATGGGCAGGGCCTACGAGCAGTACTTC.

This clonotype occurred a few times. The chain combines TRBV23-1 with TRBJ2-7; 7 nucleotides line up with TRBD1. TRBV23-1 is marked as an open reading frame, function uncertain. Losses at the gene ends were 1 base for V and 2 bases for J; bases not matched to a gene: 8. The CDR3 is made up of 16 amino acids. This CDR3 is CASSQYPDRDTYEQYF. CDR3 in DNA: TGCGCCAGCAGTCAATACCCTGACAGGGACACCTACGAGCAGTACTTC.

This rearrangement joins TRBV12-3 or TRBV12-4 to TRBJ2-7; 8 bases fit TRBD1. The CDR3 length is 16 residues. Losses at the gene ends were 4 bases for V and 0 bases for J; bases not matched to a gene: 8. In DNA, the CDR3 is TGTGCCAGCAGTTCCTCGACAGGGGAGATCTCCTACGAGCAGTACTTC. Protein: CASSSSTGEISYEQYF.

The chain couples TRBV6-2 or TRBV6-3 to TRBJ2-7; 7 positions match TRBD1. The CDR3 extends over 12 amino acids. The germline V gene encodes CDR1 MNHEY and CDR2 SVGEGT. V lost 6 bases and J lost 6; bases outside the gene matches: 5. The CDR3 protein is CASSWAGGEQYF. CDR3 sequence (DNA): TGTGCCAGCAGCTGGGCAGGGGGCGAGCAGTACTTC.

About this clonotype itself: A much larger clone sits a single nucleotide away, making a read error possible. Because it lacks the conserved phenylalanine or tryptophan at the end, this CDR3 is likely a read error. The V gene is TRBV12-3 or TRBV12-4, the J gene TRBJ2-3; D gene ambiguous. The CDR3 contains 13 residues. The germline V and J ends were trimmed by 6 bases and 5 bases, with 12 bases remaining between them. CDR3 residues: CASRSRNLDTQYS. DNA of the CDR3: TGTGCCAGCAGATCAAGGAATTTAGATACGCAGTATTCT.